Below, 19 T cell receptor beta chains from the same sample are listed, as sequenced in a study of cytomegalovirus exposure and HLA in healthy donors. The PCR made use of 60 Vbeta and 13 Jbeta primers. Some clones are missing from TCRdb's copy, which holds only in-frame ones; the method was immunoSEQ multiplex PCR. The table for this sample gives roughly 60,000 clones. Sample: PBMCs. These receptors all stem from a young woman in good health and CMV-seronegative.

The chain is built from TRBV7-2 and TRBJ2-7; D perhaps matches TRBD2 (5 bases). Germline V gene lookup returns CDR1 SGHTA and CDR2 FQGNSA. This CDR3 contains 15 residues. The ends were cut back, 0 bases at V and 2 bases at J, with 11 bases in the middle. CDR3 residues: CASSLAFSGTYEQYF. The CDR3 DNA is TGTGCCAGCAGCTTAGCGTTCAGCGGAACCTACGAGCAGTACTTC.

The chain employs TRBV5-1 and TRBJ1-1; TRBD1 is a possible D gene (6 bases). CDR3 length equals 14 residues. Germline-derived CDR1 and CDR2 are SGHRS and YFSETQ. V dropped 5 bases and J dropped 0 bases, with 11 bases sitting between them. The CDR3 spells CASRTGTVNTEAFF. CDR3 bases: TGCGCCAGCAGAACAGGGACGGTGAACACTGAAGCTTTCTTT.

This sequence joins TRBV15 and TRBJ1-6; 7 bases agree with TRBD1. The CDR3 is made up of 17 amino acids. Germline V gene data show CDR1 as LNHNV and CDR2 as YYDKDF (reference sequence). After removal of 1 base from V and 9 bases from J, the junction contained 12 bases not matched to a gene. CDR3 sequence reads: CATSRARDSPWGSPLHF. The CDR3 DNA is TGTGCCACCAGCAGAGCCAGGGACAGCCCCTGGGGTTCACCCCTCCACTTT.

The CDR3 DNA sequence: TGTGCCTGGAGTGTCGACTACGGGAATGAGCAGTTCTTC. Its translation: CAWSVDYGNEQFF. The V and J genes are TRBV30 and TRBJ2-1; D might be TRBD2 (5 bases). From germline, CDR1 is GTSNPN and CDR2 SVGIG (reference sequence). The V end was cut by 0 bases, the J end by 7 bases, with 10 bases between. This CDR3 region has 13 residues.

The V call is TRBV6-1, the J call TRBJ1-2, with D perhaps TRBD1 (5 bases). V gave up 7 bases and J gave up 4 bases, with 10 bases separating them. Germline V gives CDR1 MNHNS, CDR2 SASEGT. The CDR3 loop spans 12 amino acids. The CDR3 here is CASTTGGYGYTF. In DNA, the CDR3 is TGTGCCAGCACAACCGGGGGCTATGGCTACACCTTC.

The V gene is TRBV28, the J gene TRBJ1-6; unclear D gene. This CDR3 is 12 amino acids long. CDR1 and CDR2 from the germline V gene are MDHEN and SYDVKM. V was clipped by 3 bases and J by 9 bases, with 6 bases between them. CDR3 DNA sequence: TGTGCCAGCAGTTTTCAAGCTTCACCCCTCCACTTT. It translates to CASSFQASPLHF.

This rearrangement joins TRBV6-5 to TRBJ1-2; 11 bases line up with TRBD1. With 6 bases clipped from V and 7 bases from J, the junction kept 4 bases outside the gene matches. The CDR3 sequence is 13 residues long. Germline-derived CDR1 and CDR2 are MNHEY and SVGAGI. This CDR3 reads CASRSGTGGGYTF. The CDR3 DNA sequence: TGTGCCAGCAGATCCGGGACAGGGGGTGGCTACACCTTC.

The V call is TRBV2, the J call TRBJ1-5; the D is unclear. Trimming pared 2 bases from V and 4 bases from J, leaving 9 bases between. This CDR3 comprises 14 residues. Germline V CDR1 and CDR2: SNHLY, FYNNEI. CDR3 sequence: CASSETERNQPQHF. Written as DNA, the CDR3 is TGTGCCAGCAGTGAAACCGAGAGGAATCAGCCCCAGCATTTT.

The chain carries TRBV6-6 and TRBJ1-2; 7 bases are shared with TRBD1. This CDR3 has 13 residues. V shed 5 bases, J shed 2 bases, and the junction held 2 bases outside the gene matches. Germline CDR1 is MNHNY and CDR2 is SVGAGI (reference sequence). CDR3 loop: CASSEGQNYGYTF. The DNA of the CDR3 is TGTGCCAGCAGTGAGGGACAGAACTATGGCTACACCTTC.

The chain couples TRBV5-1 to TRBJ2-7; tentative D call: TRBD2 (6 bases). The V end lost 7 bases, the J end lost 0 bases, and 14 bases lay between the germline ends. CDR1 is SGHRS, CDR2 YFSETQ, per germline. The CDR3 contains 14 residues. In nucleotides, the CDR3 is TGCGCCAGCCAAGTTCAGACTAGCTCCTACGAGCAGTACTTC. As protein: CASQVQTSSYEQYF.

This sequence joins TRBV2 and TRBJ1-5; 8 bases map to TRBD1. V shed 3 bases, J shed 4 bases, and the junction held 8 bases outside the gene matches. Germline CDR1 reads SNHLY; CDR2 reads FYNNEI. The CDR3 spans 16 residues. CDR3 in amino acids: CASSDRQGQRNQPQHF. CDR3 bases: TGTGCCAGCAGTGACCGACAGGGGCAGAGGAATCAGCCCCAGCATTTT.

The chain links TRBV2 to TRBJ2-3; 8 nucleotides line up with TRBD2. The V gene's germline CDR1 is SNHLY and CDR2 FYNNEI. This CDR3 contains 17 residues. The V gene end was trimmed by 4 bases and the J gene end by 2 bases; junction bases not matched to a gene: 11. The CDR3 nucleotides are TGTGCCAGCAGTGTTGGTCCAGCGGGGGCGTCCACAGATACGCAGTATTTT. Translated: CASSVGPAGASTDTQYF.

This chain uses TRBV29-1 with TRBJ1-1; the D gene is possibly TRBD1 (6 bases). Germline V gene sequence: CDR1 SQVTM, CDR2 ANQGSEA. CDR3 length equals 12 residues. The V and J ends lost 5 bases and 0 bases respectively, with 7 bases between them. The CDR3 coding sequence is TGCAGCGTTCGGGACATGAACACTGAAGCTTTCTTT. Its protein product is CSVRDMNTEAFF.

The chain employs TRBV9 and TRBJ1-6; D is uncertain. The CDR3 length is 16 residues. Between the trimmed V and J ends, which lost 1 base and 0 bases, there was a span of 8 bases. The germline V gene has CDR1 SGDLS and CDR2 YYNGEE. The CDR3 here is CASSVSASSYNSPLHF. The CDR3 coding sequence is TGTGCCAGCAGCGTATCTGCCAGCTCCTATAATTCACCCCTCCACTTT.

V and J are TRBV20-1 and TRBJ2-1, with D maybe TRBD2 (7 bases). CDR1 is DFQATT and CDR2 is SNEGSKA in the germline V gene (reference sequence). This CDR3 is 11 amino acids long. Trimming pared 8 bases from V and 9 bases from J, leaving 14 bases between. The CDR3 DNA reads TGCAGTTCACGGGGGGCCATTGAGCAGTTCTTC. This gives the protein CSSRGAIEQFF.

The rearrangement uses TRBV12-5 and TRBJ1-1; D gene unclear. The CDR3 is 13 residues long. The germline CDR1 and CDR2 sequences are LGHNT and FRNRAP. Trimming took 6 bases from V and 1 from J, leaving 9 bases between them. CDR3 bases: TGTGCTAGTGGACGTACAACGAACACTGAAGCTTTCTTT. Translation gives CASGRTTNTEAFF.

The CDR3 reads CASSLGTATNEKLFF. In DNA form, the CDR3 reads TGCGCCAGCAGCTTGGGGACAGCAACTAATGAAAAACTGTTTTTT. V is TRBV5-1 and J is TRBJ1-4; tentatively, D is TRBD1 (6 bases). With 0 bases removed from V and 0 bases from J, the gap between germline ends came to 6 bases. This CDR3 is built from 15 residues. Germline CDR1 is SGHRS and CDR2 is YFSETQ.

The chain links TRBV19 to TRBJ1-2; unclear D gene. Looked up from germline, CDR1 is LNHDA and CDR2 is SQIVND (reference sequence). Trimming pared 6 bases from V and 2 bases from J, leaving 13 bases between. The CDR3 is made up of 14 amino acids. The chain's CDR3 is CASSLSGSNYGYTF. Written as DNA, the CDR3 is TGTGCCAGTAGCCTTTCCGGGTCCAACTATGGCTACACCTTC.

The chain recombines TRBV5-1 with TRBJ1-1; TRBD1 aligns across 8 bases. V lost 0 bases, J lost 11 bases, and 9 bases stayed unmatched. Germline-derived CDR1 and CDR2 are SGHRS and YFSETQ. The CDR3 sequence is 14 residues long. The CDR3 nucleotides read TGCGCCAGCAGCTTGGCGGACAGGGCAGGGGGGGCTTTCTTT. This codes for CASSLADRAGGAFF.